Shown below are 28 T cell receptor beta chains from a single sample sequenced in a study of T cell repertoires in cytomegalovirus infection. Their antigens are not known. TCRdb redid the calling of the reads with MiXCR, one entry per CDR3 protein. The repertoire holds about half a million distinct CDR3 sequences, with roughly a third as singletons. The sequences come from cultured PBMCs, collected from culture after CMV antigen stimulation. The source is a human donor in good health (CMV status not recorded). Some clones in this sample may be carry-over from other donors' samples.

This clonotype was recorded many times. J is TRBJ2-2 and V is TRBV2, with TRBD1 identical over 7 bases. The CDR3 has 15 residues. CDR1 is SNHLY, CDR2 FYNNEI, per germline. Trimming removed 5 bases from V and 0 bases from J; junction bases left unmatched: 3. In nucleotides, the CDR3 is TGTGCCAGCAGTCTAGACAGGGCGAACACCGGGGAGCTGTTTTTT. Translation gives CASSLDRANTGELFF. Full variable domain (missing parts from reference TRBV2 and TRBJ2-2): EPEVTQTPSHQVTQMGQEVILRCVPISNHLYFYWYRQILGQKVEFLVSFYNNEISEKSEIFDDQFSVERPDGSNFTLKIRSTKLEDSAMYFCASSLDRANTGELFFGEGSRLTVL.

About this clonotype: The CDR3 ends on some other residue instead of the conserved phenylalanine or tryptophan, so this is likely a read error. This chain joins TRBV7-2 and TRBJ1-4; weak D call: TRBD1 (6 bases). V was clipped by 3 bases and J by 7 bases, with 15 bases between them. Germline V gives CDR1 SGHTA, CDR2 FQGNSA. The CDR3 extends over 15 amino acids. The CDR3 protein is CASSFLFGGGEKLFL. In DNA, the CDR3 is TGTGCCAGCAGCTTCTTATTTGGGGGCGGTGAAAAACTGTTTTTA.

The chain combines TRBV11-2 with TRBJ2-2, with D unclear. The CDR3 covers 20 residues. The germline CDR1 and CDR2 sequences are SGHAT and FQNNGV. The V end lost 4 bases, the J end lost 6 bases, and 30 bases lay between the germline ends. The CDR3 DNA reads TGTGCCAGCAGCTCACCCCTTTCCCCCTTTCCCAGGACCCTTGCCGGGGAGCTGTTTTTT. Translation gives CASSSPLSPFPRTLAGELFF.

This clonotype occurred a few times. The chain joins TRBV12-3 or TRBV12-4 to TRBJ1-5; unclear D gene. Trimming took off 4 bases at V and 3 bases at J, with 13 bases between the two ends. The CDR3 sequence is 15 residues long. The CDR3 spells CASSSLGRTNQPQHF. The CDR3 DNA sequence: TGTGCCAGCAGTTCTCTCGGCAGGACCAATCAGCCCCAGCATTTT.

This clonotype showed up just a few times. The chain joins TRBV11-2 to TRBJ1-3; D remains ambiguous. The CDR3 extends over 14 amino acids. The germline V and J ends were trimmed by 0 bases and 4 bases, with 7 bases remaining between them. Germline V lookup: CDR1 SGHAT, CDR2 FQNNGV. CDR3 region: CASSLEGFGNTIYF. The CDR3, as DNA: TGTGCCAGCAGCTTAGAGGGGTTCGGAAACACCATATATTTT.

This clonotype was observed at least ten times. The J gene is TRBJ2-2, the V gene TRBV7-2; 11 bases map to TRBD2. The V and J ends lost 5 bases and 2 bases, in that order; junction bases with no gene match: 7. CDR3 length: 17 amino acids. Germline lookup yields CDR1 SGHTA and CDR2 FQGNSA. DNA for the CDR3: TGTGCCAGCAGCCCGCCGACTAGCGGGACCAACACCGGGGAGCTGTTTTTT. It yields the protein CASSPPTSGTNTGELFF.

This clonotype has a single count. The V and J genes are TRBV6-2 or TRBV6-3 and TRBJ2-2; no clear D. The CDR3 has 14 residues. V was trimmed by 8 bases and J by 5 bases, leaving 15 bases between them. Germline V CDR1 and CDR2: MNHEY, SVGEGT. This CDR3 is CASLGRIITGELFF. CDR3 sequence (DNA): TGTGCCAGCCTGGGCAGGATTATAACCGGGGAGCTGTTTTTT.

The chain links TRBV7-3 to TRBJ2-5; unclear D gene. This CDR3 is built from 13 residues. In germline, CDR1 is SGHTA, CDR2 FQGTGA. The V end lost 5 bases, the J end lost 1 base, and 8 bases lay between the germline ends. The CDR3, as DNA: TGTGCCAGCAGCAATGGAGTCCAAGAGACCCAGTACTTC. It specifies CASSNGVQETQYF.

This clonotype was observed many times. The chain links TRBV4-1 to TRBJ2-5; tentatively, D is TRBD1 (6 bases). Between the trimmed V and J ends, which lost 5 bases and 2 bases, there was a span of 15 bases. From germline, CDR1 is MGHRA and CDR2 YSYEKL. The CDR3 length is 15 residues. CDR3 sequence (DNA): TGCGCCAGCAGCGCCCCGACAGGAGAACAAGAGACCCAGTACTTC. It specifies CASSAPTGEQETQYF.

The rearrangement links TRBV20-1 to TRBJ2-3; D uncertain. CDR1 and CDR2 (germline): DFQATT, SNEGSKA (reference sequence). The CDR3 is made up of 14 amino acids. Trimming took 1 base from V and 4 from J, leaving 12 bases between them. This CDR3 reads CSARVRFKADTQYF. In DNA, the CDR3 is TGCAGTGCTAGAGTCCGCTTTAAAGCAGATACGCAGTATTTT.

The chain employs TRBV4-1 and TRBJ1-2; D is ambiguous. The CDR3 is made up of 15 amino acids. Trimming left V 2 bases short and J 3 bases short, with 13 bases between. CDR1 and CDR2 from the germline V gene are MGHRA and YSYEKL. CDR3 sequence (DNA): TGCGCCAGCAGCCAATCCACTACAGTCTACTATGGCTACACCTTC. This translates into CASSQSTTVYYGYTF.

In its sample, this clonotype was seen a few times. The rearrangement links TRBV7-2 to TRBJ2-1; 8 positions agree with TRBD2. The germline V gene has CDR1 SGHTA and CDR2 FQGNSA. The junction had 5 bases not matched to a gene; V was cut back by 2 bases and J by 5 bases. The CDR3 totals 15 residues. CDR3 amino acids: CASSLSGGPHNEQFF. The CDR3 region has the DNA TGTGCCAGCAGCTTATCGGGAGGGCCCCACAATGAGCAGTTCTTC.

V and J are TRBV4-1 and TRBJ2-1, with TRBD2 identical over 11 bases. Trimming removed 1 base from V and 9 bases from J; junction bases left unmatched: 5. CDR3 length: 15 amino acids. Germline CDR1 MGHRA, CDR2 YSYEKL. The CDR3 coding sequence is TGCGCCAGCAGCCAAGTAGCGGGAGGGCCCCTTGAGCAGTTCTTC. Amino acids: CASSQVAGGPLEQFF.

The chain joins TRBV13 to TRBJ1-4, with TRBD1 matching 7 bases. The trim removed 5 bases at V and 8 bases at J, leaving 8 bases unmatched. CDR3 size: 14 residues. Germline CDR1 PRHDT, CDR2 FYEKMQ (reference sequence). As DNA, the CDR3 is TGTGCCAGCAGCCGTCCGACAGGGTGGGAAAAACTGTTTTTT. It codes for CASSRPTGWEKLFF.

V gene TRBV29-1 combines with J gene TRBJ1-2; possible D gene TRBD1, 5 bases. The germline CDR1 and CDR2 sequences are SQVTM and ANQGSEA. The ends were cut back, 1 base at V and 4 bases at J, with 10 bases in the middle. This CDR3 has 13 amino acids. DNA of the CDR3: TGCAGCGTTGAAGCGGTTGACAGCTATGGCTACACCTTC. This gives the protein CSVEAVDSYGYTF.

The DNA for the CDR3 is TGTGCCAGCAGCTTGGAGCGGGACAGATACAATGAGCAGTTCTTC. Its protein is CASSLERDRYNEQFF. The chain uses TRBV5-5 and TRBJ2-1; D possibly matches TRBD1 or TRBD2 (7 bases each). Between the trimmed V and J ends, which lost 0 bases and 4 bases, there was a span of 11 bases. The CDR3 has 15 amino acids. Germline V CDR1 and CDR2: SGHKS, YYEKEE (reference sequence).

A few counts support this clonotype. J is TRBJ2-3 and V is TRBV6-1; D uncertain. V dropped 7 bases and J dropped 0 bases, with 8 bases sitting between them. The CDR3 totals 13 residues. Germline assignment: CDR1 MNHNS and CDR2 SASEGT. CDR3 sequence: CASTRVSTDTQYF. CDR3 DNA sequence: TGTGCCAGCACTCGAGTCAGCACAGATACGCAGTATTTT.

This clonotype was counted a few times. This chain uses TRBV7-6 with TRBJ2-3, with 10 positions matching TRBD2. CDR3 length: 19 amino acids. Germline-derived CDR1 and CDR2 are SGHVS and FNYEAQ. Trimming at V came to 5 bases and at J to 6 bases, leaving 20 bases not matched to a gene. This chain's CDR3 is CASSQGLAAKFTRGDTQYF. DNA of the CDR3: TGTGCCAGCAGCCAAGGACTAGCGGCAAAGTTCACCCGAGGGGATACGCAGTATTTT.

The chain employs TRBV20-1 and TRBJ2-1; D call uncertain. V gave up 5 bases and J gave up 7 bases, with 12 bases separating them. Germline-derived CDR1 and CDR2 are DFQATT and SNEGSKA (reference sequence). The CDR3 sequence is 12 residues long. The DNA of the CDR3 is TGCAGTGCTTACCATACCTTAAATGAGCAGTTCTTC. It yields the protein CSAYHTLNEQFF.

The chain recombines TRBV20-1 with TRBJ2-5, with 8 bases matching TRBD1. V lost 5 bases, J lost 5 bases, and 1 base stayed unmatched. The length of the CDR3 is 11 residues. Germline V gene lookup returns CDR1 DFQATT and CDR2 SNEGSKA (reference sequence). The CDR3 nucleotides are TGCAGTGCTTACAGGGGGGAGACCCAGTACTTC. Translation gives CSAYRGETQYF.

There are a few counts of this clonotype. V gene TRBV14 combines with J gene TRBJ2-7; D might be TRBD2 (6 bases). The germline gives CDR1 SGHDN, CDR2 FVKESK. This CDR3 spans 12 amino acids. Trimming shortened V by 10 bases and J by 2 bases, and 12 bases separated the two germline ends. The CDR3 spells CATSGGPYEQYF. In DNA form, the CDR3 reads TGTGCCACCTCCGGGGGACCCTACGAGCAGTACTTC.

This clonotype was seen a handful of times. The rearrangement joins TRBV19 to TRBJ1-5; 7 bases are a match to TRBD1. Germline V gene lookup returns CDR1 LNHDA and CDR2 SQIVND (reference sequence). The CDR3 sequence is 15 residues long. V was pared by 5 bases and J by 4 bases, with 8 bases of the junction left unmatched. CDR3 residues: CASSAWDRANQPQHF. The CDR3 DNA is TGTGCCAGTAGTGCCTGGGACAGAGCAAATCAGCCCCAGCATTTT.

The chain uses TRBV19 and TRBJ2-4; D is undetermined. Between the trimmed V and J ends, which lost 1 base and 7 bases, there was a span of 14 bases. Germline V gives CDR1 LNHDA, CDR2 SQIVND (reference sequence). The CDR3 loop spans 15 amino acids. This chain's CDR3 is CASSIAQDAFNIQYF. CDR3 coding DNA: TGTGCCAGTAGTATAGCCCAGGACGCTTTTAACATTCAGTACTTC.

CDR3 DNA sequence: TGTGCCAGTAGTGTCGACAGGGGGTTTACCAAAAACATTCAGTACTTC. Its translation is CASSVDRGFTKNIQYF. This sequence joins TRBV19 and TRBJ2-4; 9 bases match TRBD1. Per the germline V gene, CDR1 is LNHDA and CDR2 is SQIVND (reference sequence). V shed 5 bases and J 2 bases; nucleotides not matched to a gene: 7. The CDR3 is made up of 16 amino acids. The whole variable domain, filled in from reference TRBV19 and TRBJ2-4, reads DGGITQSPKYLFRKEGQNVTLSCEQNLNHDAMYWYRQDPGQGLRLIYYSQIVNDFQKGDIAEGYSVSREKKESFPLTVTSAQKNPTAFYLCASSVDRGFTKNIQYFGAGTRLSVL.

This clonotype turned up a few times. V gene TRBV25-1 combines with J gene TRBJ1-2; tentatively, D is TRBD1 (6 bases). The CDR3 loop spans 12 amino acids. The V end lost 3 bases, the J end lost 5 bases, and 7 bases lay between the germline ends. Germline V gene sequence: CDR1 MGHDK, CDR2 SYGVNS. CDR3 loop: CASSDQGYGYTF. In DNA, the CDR3 is TGTGCCAGCAGTGATCAGGGGTATGGCTACACCTTC.

This clonotype was found many times. The DNA of the CDR3 is TGTGCCAGCAGCTTAGCGCGTGGGACTAGCGGGAGGTACGCCACCGGGGAGCTGTTTTTT. This translates into CASSLARGTSGRYATGELFF. The chain uses TRBV7-2 and TRBJ2-2, with 15 bases that match TRBD2. CDR1 SGHTA and CDR2 FQGNSA come from the germline V gene. This CDR3 comprises 20 residues. V gave up 0 bases and J gave up 4 bases; unmatched junction bases: 9.

This clonotype was observed at least ten times. This rearrangement joins TRBV7-2 to TRBJ2-3; D is unclear. Germline V lookup: CDR1 SGHTA, CDR2 FQGNSA. Trimming removed 1 base at V and 2 bases at J, with 10 bases between. This CDR3 is 15 amino acids long. CDR3 sequence (DNA): TGTGCCAGCAGCTTAGTGGCTAAAAACACAGATACGCAGTATTTT. It codes for CASSLVAKNTDTQYF.

This clonotype was detected a few times. The chain couples TRBV11-2 to TRBJ2-3; the D gene is possibly TRBD2 (5 bases). The germline CDR1 and CDR2 sequences are SGHAT and FQNNGV. V was pared by 5 bases and J by 2 bases, with 11 bases between. The CDR3 runs to 14 residues. CDR3 loop: CASSAGDFTDTQYF. CDR3 sequence (DNA): TGTGCCAGCAGCGCCGGGGATTTCACAGATACGCAGTATTTT.